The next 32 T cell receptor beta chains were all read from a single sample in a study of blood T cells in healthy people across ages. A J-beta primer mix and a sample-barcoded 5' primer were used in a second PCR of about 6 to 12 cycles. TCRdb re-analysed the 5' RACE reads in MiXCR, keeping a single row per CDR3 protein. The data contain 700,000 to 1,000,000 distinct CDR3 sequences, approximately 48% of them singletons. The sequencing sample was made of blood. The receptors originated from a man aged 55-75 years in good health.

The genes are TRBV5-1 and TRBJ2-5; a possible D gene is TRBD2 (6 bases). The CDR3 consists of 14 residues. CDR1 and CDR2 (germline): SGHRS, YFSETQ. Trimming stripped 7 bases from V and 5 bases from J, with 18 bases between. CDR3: CASRFGRGYETQYF. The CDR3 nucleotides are TGCGCCAGCCGTTTCGGGCGGGGCTATGAGACCCAGTACTTC.

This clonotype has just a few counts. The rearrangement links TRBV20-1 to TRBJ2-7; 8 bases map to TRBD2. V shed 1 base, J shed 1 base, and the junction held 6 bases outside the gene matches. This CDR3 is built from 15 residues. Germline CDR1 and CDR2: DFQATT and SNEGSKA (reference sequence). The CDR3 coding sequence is TGCAGTGCTAGAGCCGGGGGGGCCCTGTCCTACGAGCAGTACTTC. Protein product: CSARAGGALSYEQYF.

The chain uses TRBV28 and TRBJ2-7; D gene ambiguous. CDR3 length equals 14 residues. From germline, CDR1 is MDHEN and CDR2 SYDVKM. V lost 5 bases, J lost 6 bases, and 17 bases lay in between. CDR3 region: CASSRRGSRGEQYF. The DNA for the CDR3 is TGTGCCAGCAGTCGCCGTGGAAGCCGAGGCGAGCAGTACTTC.

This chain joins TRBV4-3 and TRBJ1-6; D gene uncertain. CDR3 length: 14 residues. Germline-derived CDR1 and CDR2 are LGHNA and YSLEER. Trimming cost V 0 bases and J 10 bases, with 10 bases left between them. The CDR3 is CASSQELGSSPLHF. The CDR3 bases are TGCGCCAGCAGCCAAGAGCTCGGGAGCTCACCCCTCCACTTT.

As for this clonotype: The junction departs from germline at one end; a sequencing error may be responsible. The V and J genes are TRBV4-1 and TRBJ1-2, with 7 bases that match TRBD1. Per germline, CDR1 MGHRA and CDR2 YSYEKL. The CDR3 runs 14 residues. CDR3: CASSQEQGNYGYTF. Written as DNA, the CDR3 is TGTGCCAGCAGCCAAGAACAGGGGAACTATGGCTACACCTTC.

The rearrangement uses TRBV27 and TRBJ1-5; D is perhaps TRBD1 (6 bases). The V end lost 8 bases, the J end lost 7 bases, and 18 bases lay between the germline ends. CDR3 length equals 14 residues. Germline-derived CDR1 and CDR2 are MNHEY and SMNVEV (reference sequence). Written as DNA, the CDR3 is TGTGCCAGCCAGTCCACGGGGGGCAGGCAGCCCCAGCATTTT. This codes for CASQSTGGRQPQHF.

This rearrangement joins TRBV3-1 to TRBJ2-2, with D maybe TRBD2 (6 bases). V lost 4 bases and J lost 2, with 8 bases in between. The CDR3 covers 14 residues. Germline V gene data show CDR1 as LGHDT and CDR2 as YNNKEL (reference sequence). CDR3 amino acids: CASSRDFNTGELFF. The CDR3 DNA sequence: TGTGCCAGCAGCCGGGACTTTAACACCGGGGAGCTGTTTTTT.

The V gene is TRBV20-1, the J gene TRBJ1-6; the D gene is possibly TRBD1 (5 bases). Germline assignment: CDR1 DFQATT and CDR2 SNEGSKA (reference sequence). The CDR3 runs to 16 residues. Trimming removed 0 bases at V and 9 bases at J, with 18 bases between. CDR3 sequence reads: CSARDDHGTGGSPLHF. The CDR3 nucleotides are TGCAGTGCTAGAGATGACCACGGGACCGGCGGTTCACCCCTCCACTTT.

In DNA form, the CDR3 reads TGCAGTGCGCCCCCCTGGAACACTGAAGCTTTCTTT. Translated, it gives CSAPPWNTEAFF. The genes are TRBV20-1 and TRBJ1-1; no firm D call. Trimming shortened V by 6 bases and J by 1 base, and 9 bases separated the two germline ends. The germline gives CDR1 DFQATT, CDR2 SNEGSKA (reference sequence). This CDR3 spans 12 amino acids.

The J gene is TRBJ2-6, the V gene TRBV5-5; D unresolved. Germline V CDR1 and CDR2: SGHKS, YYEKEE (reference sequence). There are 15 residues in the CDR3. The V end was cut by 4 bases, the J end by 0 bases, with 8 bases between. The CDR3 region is CASSLRFSGANVLTF. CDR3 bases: TGTGCCAGCAGCCTACGGTTCTCTGGGGCCAACGTCCTGACTTTC. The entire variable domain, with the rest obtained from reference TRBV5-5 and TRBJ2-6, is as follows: DAGVTQSPTHLIKTRGQQVTLRCSPISGHKSVSWYQQVLGQGPQFIFQYYEKEERGRGNFPDRFSARQFPNYSSELNVNALLLGDSALYLCASSLRFSGANVLTFGAGSRLTVL.

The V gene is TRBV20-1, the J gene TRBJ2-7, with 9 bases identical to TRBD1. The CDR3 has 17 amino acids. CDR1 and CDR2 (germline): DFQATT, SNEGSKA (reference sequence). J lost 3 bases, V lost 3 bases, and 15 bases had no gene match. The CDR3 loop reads CSARETGGREAFYEQYF. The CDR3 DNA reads TGCAGTGCTAGGGAAACAGGGGGCCGGGAAGCCTTCTACGAGCAGTACTTC.

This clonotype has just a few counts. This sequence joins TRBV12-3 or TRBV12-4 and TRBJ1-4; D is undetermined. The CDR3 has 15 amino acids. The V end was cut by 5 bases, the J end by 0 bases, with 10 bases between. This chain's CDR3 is CASSHWSPTNEKLFF. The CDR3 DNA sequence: TGTGCCAGCAGTCACTGGTCGCCAACTAATGAAAAACTGTTTTTT.

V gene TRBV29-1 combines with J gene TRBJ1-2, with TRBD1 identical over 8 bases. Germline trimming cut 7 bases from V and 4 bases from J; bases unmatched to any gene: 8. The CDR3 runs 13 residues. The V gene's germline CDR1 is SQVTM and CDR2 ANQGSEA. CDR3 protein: CSALRDRGYGYTF. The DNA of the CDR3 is TGCAGCGCCCTCAGAGACAGGGGCTATGGCTACACCTTC.

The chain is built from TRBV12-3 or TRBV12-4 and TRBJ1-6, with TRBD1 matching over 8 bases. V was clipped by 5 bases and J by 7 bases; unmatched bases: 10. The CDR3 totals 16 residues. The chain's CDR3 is CASSPRTGSRNSPLHF. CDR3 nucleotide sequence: TGTGCCAGCAGTCCGCGGACAGGGTCACGGAATTCACCCCTCCACTTT.

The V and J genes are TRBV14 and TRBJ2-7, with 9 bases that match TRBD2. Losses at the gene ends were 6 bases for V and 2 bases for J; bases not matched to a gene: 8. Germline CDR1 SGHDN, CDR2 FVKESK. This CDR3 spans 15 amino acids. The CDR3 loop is CASSPQRGAAYEQYF. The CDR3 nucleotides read TGTGCCAGCAGTCCCCAGCGGGGGGCAGCCTACGAGCAGTACTTC.

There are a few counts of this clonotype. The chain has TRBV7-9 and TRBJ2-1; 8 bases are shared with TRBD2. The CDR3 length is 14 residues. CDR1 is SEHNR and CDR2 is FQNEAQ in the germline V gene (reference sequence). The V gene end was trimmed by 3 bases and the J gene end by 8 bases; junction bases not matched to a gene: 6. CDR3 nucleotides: TGTGCCAGCAGCTTTAGCGGGGCTGCTGATGAGCAGTTCTTC. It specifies CASSFSGAADEQFF.

CDR3 region: CASSLTSGGNIQYF. The CDR3 DNA reads TGCGCCAGCAGCTTGACTAGCGGCGGAAACATTCAGTACTTC. This chain links TRBV5-1 with TRBJ2-4; 8 nucleotides align to TRBD2. The V gene's germline CDR1 is SGHRS and CDR2 YFSETQ. The CDR3 covers 14 residues. Trimming took 1 base from V and 6 from J; bases not matched to a gene: 3.

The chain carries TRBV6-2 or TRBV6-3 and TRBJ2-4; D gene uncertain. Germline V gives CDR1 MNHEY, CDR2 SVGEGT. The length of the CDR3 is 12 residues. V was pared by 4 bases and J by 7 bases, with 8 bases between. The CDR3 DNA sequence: TGTGCCAGCAGTTCCACACCGAACATTCAGTACTTC. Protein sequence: CASSSTPNIQYF.

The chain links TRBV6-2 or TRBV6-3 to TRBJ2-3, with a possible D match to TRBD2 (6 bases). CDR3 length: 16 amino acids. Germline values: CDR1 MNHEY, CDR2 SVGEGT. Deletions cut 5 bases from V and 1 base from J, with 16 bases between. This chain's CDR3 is CASSRARSGGTDTQYF. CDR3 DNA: TGTGCCAGCAGTCGGGCCAGGTCGGGGGGCACAGATACGCAGTATTTT.

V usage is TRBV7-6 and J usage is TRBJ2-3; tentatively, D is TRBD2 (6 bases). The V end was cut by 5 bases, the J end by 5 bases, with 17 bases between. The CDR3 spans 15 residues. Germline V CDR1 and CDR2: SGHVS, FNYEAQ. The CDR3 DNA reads TGTGCCAGCAGCACAGGAGAGAGACTAGTAGATACGCAGTATTTT. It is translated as CASSTGERLVDTQYF.

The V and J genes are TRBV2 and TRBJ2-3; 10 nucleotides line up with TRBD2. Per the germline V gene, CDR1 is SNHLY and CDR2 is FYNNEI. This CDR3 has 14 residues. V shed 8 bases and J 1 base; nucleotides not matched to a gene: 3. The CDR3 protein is CASPGTSGTDTQYF. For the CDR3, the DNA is TGTGCCAGCCCCGGGACTAGCGGCACAGATACGCAGTATTTT. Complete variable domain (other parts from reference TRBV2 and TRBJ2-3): EPEVTQTPSHQVTQMGQEVILRCVPISNHLYFYWYRQILGQKVEFLVSFYNNEISEKSEIFDDQFSVERPDGSNFTLKIRSTKLEDSAMYFCASPGTSGTDTQYFGPGTRLTVL.

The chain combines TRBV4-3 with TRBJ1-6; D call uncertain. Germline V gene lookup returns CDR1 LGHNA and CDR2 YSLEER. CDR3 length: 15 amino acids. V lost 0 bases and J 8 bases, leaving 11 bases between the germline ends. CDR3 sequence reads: CASSQDSISDSPLHF. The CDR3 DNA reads TGCGCCAGCAGCCAAGATTCGATTTCCGATTCACCCCTCCACTTT.

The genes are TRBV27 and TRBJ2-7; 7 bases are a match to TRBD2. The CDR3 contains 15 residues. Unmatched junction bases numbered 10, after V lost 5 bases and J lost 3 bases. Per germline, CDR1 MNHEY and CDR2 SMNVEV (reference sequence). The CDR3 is CASSPRGGVVYEQYF. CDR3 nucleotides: TGTGCCAGCAGTCCTCGGGGAGGGGTAGTCTACGAGCAGTACTTC.

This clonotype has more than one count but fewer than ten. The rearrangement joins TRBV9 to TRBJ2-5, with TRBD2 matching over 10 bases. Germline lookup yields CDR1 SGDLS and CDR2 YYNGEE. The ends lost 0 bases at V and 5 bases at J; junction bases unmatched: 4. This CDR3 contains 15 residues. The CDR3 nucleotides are TGTGCCAGCAGCGTAGGCAATAGCGGGGGGGAGACCCAGTACTTC. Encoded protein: CASSVGNSGGETQYF.

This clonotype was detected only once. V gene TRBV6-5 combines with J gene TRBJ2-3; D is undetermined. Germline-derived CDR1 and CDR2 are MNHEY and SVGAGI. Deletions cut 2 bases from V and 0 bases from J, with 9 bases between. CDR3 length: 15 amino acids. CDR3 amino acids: CASSYTEVSTDTQYF. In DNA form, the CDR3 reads TGTGCCAGCAGTTACACAGAAGTTAGCACAGATACGCAGTATTTT.

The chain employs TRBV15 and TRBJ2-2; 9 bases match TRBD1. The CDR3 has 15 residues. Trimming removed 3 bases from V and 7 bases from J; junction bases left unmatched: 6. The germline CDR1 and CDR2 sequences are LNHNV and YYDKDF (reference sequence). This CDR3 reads CATSRWTGALGELFF. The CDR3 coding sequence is TGTGCCACCAGCAGGTGGACAGGGGCACTCGGGGAGCTGTTTTTT. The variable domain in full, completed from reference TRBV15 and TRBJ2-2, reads DAMVIQNPRYQVTQFGKPVTLSCSQTLNHNVMYWYQQKSSQAPKLLFHYYDKDFNNEADTPDNFQSRRPNTSFCFLDIRSPGLGDTAMYLCATSRWTGALGELFFGEGSRLTVL.

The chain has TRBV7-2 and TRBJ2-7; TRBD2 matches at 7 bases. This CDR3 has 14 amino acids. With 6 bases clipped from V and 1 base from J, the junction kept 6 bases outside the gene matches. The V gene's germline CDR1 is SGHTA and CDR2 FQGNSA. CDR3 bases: TGTGCCAGCAGGACGAACGGGGGGTCCTACGAGCAGTACTTC. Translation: CASRTNGGSYEQYF.

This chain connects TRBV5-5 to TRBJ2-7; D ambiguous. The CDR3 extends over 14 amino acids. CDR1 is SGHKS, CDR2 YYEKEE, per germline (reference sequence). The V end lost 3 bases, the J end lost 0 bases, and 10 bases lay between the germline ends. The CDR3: CASSSTPNSYEQYF. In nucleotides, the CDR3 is TGTGCCAGCAGCTCGACACCAAACTCCTACGAGCAGTACTTC.

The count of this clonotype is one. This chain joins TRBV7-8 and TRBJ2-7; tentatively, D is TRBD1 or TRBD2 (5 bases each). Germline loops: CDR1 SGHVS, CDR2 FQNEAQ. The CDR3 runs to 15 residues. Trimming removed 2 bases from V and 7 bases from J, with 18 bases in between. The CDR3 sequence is CASSLPGRERGEQYF. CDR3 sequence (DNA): TGTGCCAGCAGCTTACCCGGCAGGGAAAGAGGGGAGCAGTACTTC.

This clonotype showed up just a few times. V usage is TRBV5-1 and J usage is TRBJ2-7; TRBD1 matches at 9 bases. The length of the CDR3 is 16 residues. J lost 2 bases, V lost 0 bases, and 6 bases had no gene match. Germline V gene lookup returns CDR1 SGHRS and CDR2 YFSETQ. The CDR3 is CASSLATGGKTYEQYF. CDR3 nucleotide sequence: TGCGCCAGCAGCTTGGCCACAGGGGGCAAGACCTACGAGCAGTACTTC. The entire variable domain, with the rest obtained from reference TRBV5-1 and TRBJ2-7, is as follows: KAGVTQTPRYLIKTRGQQVTLSCSPISGHRSVSWYQQTPGQGLQFLFEYFSETQRNKGNFPGRFSGRQFSNSRSEMNVSTLELGDSALYLCASSLATGGKTYEQYFGPGTRLTVT.

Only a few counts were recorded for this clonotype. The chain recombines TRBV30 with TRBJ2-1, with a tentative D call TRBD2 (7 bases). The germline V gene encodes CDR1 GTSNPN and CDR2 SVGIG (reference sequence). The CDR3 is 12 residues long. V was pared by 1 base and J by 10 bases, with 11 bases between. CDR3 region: CAWSAGGREQFF. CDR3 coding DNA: TGTGCCTGGAGTGCGGGGGGCAGGGAGCAGTTCTTC.

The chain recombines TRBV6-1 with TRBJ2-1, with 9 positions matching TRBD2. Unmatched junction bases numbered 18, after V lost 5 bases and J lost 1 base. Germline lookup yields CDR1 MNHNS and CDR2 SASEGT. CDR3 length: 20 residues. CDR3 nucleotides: TGTGCCAGCAGTAGGGGGGGGCCAGCTAGCGGGGTCCCTTCCTACAATGAGCAGTTCTTC. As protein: CASSRGGPASGVPSYNEQFF.